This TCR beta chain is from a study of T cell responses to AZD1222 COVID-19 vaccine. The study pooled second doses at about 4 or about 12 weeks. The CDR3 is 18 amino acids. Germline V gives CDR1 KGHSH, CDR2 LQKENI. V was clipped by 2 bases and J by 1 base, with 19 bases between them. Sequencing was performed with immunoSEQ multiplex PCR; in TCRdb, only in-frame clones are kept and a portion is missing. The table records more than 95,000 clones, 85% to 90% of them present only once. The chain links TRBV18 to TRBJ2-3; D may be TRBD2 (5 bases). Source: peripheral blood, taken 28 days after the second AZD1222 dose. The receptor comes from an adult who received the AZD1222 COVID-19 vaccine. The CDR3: CASSPSGGRAYGTDTQYF. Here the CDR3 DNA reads TGTGCCAGCTCACCATCAGGTGGGCGGGCTTATGGCACAGATACGCAGTATTTT.